This T cell receptor (beta chain) emerged from a study of blood T cell repertoires in COVID-19. Background on the study: From T cells, B-cell-depleted T cells, or PBMCs came the material, which was cDNA or gDNA.

The CDR3 covers 13 residues. CDR1 SEHNR and CDR2 FQNEAQ come from the germline V gene (reference sequence). V lost 1 base to trimming and J lost 3 bases, with 6 bases between them. TCRdb's copy holds only in-frame clones and misses some; the assay was immunoSEQ multiplex PCR. The table lists fewer than 250,000 clones, roughly 85% of them singletons, with approximately 4.8% in the top ten. Participants were aged 18 to 89 years from about two dozen US areas. Allocation to cohorts depended on clinical history reported by the participants. Participants classified as exposed had met a COVID-19 case within 2 weeks before study entry.

The chain is built from TRBV7-9 and TRBJ2-5; D gene uncertain. Sequencing was done on a sample of PBMCs or T cells enriched from blood (not recorded which). The TCR comes from a woman in her 50s who had been exposed to COVID-19. CDR3 nucleotides: TGTGCCAGCAGCTTAGATATAGAAGAGACCCAGTACTTC. Translated: CASSLDIEETQYF.